A single sample is the source of the 12 T cell receptor beta chains below, sequenced in a study of shared clonotypes between healthy human individuals. The assay was immunoSEQ multiplex PCR, and TCRdb's table has in-frame clones only and misses some. The sample contains about 2.5 million clones, around 90% of which appear only once. Source material: naive CD4+ T cells from PBMCs. Regarding subset: CD45RA+ positively selected. Source of these receptors: a young man in good health. Some clones in this sample may be carry-over from other donors' samples.

This rearrangement joins TRBV2 to TRBJ2-7, with TRBD2 as a possible D gene (6 bases). CDR3 size: 12 residues. Germline CDR1 reads SNHLY; CDR2 reads FYNNEI. Trimming pared 7 bases from V and 4 bases from J, leaving 11 bases between. CDR3 in DNA: TGTGCCAGCACGGGGGTTGGTTACGAGCAGTACTTC. Protein sequence: CASTGVGYEQYF.

This sequence joins TRBV18 and TRBJ1-2; 7 nucleotides line up with TRBD1. Germline V gene sequence: CDR1 KGHSH, CDR2 LQKENI. The CDR3 is 17 amino acids. V dropped 3 bases and J dropped 0; count of bases not matched to a gene: 10. CDR3 coding DNA: TGTGCCAGCTCACCGGCCCGGGACAGTATTTCTAACTATGGCTACACCTTC. It codes for CASSPARDSISNYGYTF.

This rearrangement joins TRBV5-1 to TRBJ2-5; 9 bases fit TRBD2. The length of the CDR3 is 15 residues. V lost 0 bases and J lost 7; bases outside the gene matches: 7. Germline V gene sequence: CDR1 SGHRS, CDR2 YFSETQ. The CDR3 region is CASSLAGSGSVTQYF. CDR3 bases: TGCGCCAGCAGCTTGGCAGGTAGCGGGAGTGTGACCCAGTACTTC.

The gene calls are TRBV29-1 and TRBJ2-7; D call uncertain. Germline CDR1 and CDR2: SQVTM and ANQGSEA. With 0 bases removed from V and 7 bases from J, the gap between germline ends came to 16 bases. The CDR3 runs 14 residues. This CDR3 is CSVEDLRSDREQYF. CDR3 nucleotide sequence: TGCAGCGTTGAAGATCTTCGTTCGGATCGGGAGCAGTACTTC.

The genes are TRBV10-3 and TRBJ2-7; possible D gene TRBD2, 6 bases. The germline V gene encodes CDR1 ENHRY and CDR2 SYGVKD. Trimming pared 7 bases from V and 3 bases from J, leaving 16 bases between. This CDR3 is 14 amino acids long. The CDR3: CAITPSGGVYEQYF. The CDR3 DNA sequence: TGTGCCATCACCCCTAGTGGAGGGGTCTACGAGCAGTACTTC.

This clone turned up a few times. This CDR3 reads CAWSEQLYGYTF. DNA for the CDR3: TGTGCCTGGAGCGAACAGCTCTATGGCTACACCTTC. This rearrangement joins TRBV30 to TRBJ1-2; D is undetermined. The ends were cut back, 3 bases at V and 4 bases at J, with 9 bases in the middle. Germline CDR1 and CDR2: GTSNPN and SVGIG (reference sequence). CDR3 length: 12 residues.

On this clone: Distinct nucleotide sequences in the sample also encode this CDR3. The rearrangement joins TRBV18 to TRBJ1-4; 7 bases map to TRBD1. Trimming removed 3 bases from V and 4 bases from J; junction bases left unmatched: 2. Germline assignment: CDR1 KGHSH and CDR2 LQKENI. This CDR3 contains 14 residues. The CDR3 nucleotides read TGTGCCAGCTCACCCGGGACAGATAATGAAAAACTGTTTTTT. This sequence encodes CASSPGTDNEKLFF.

This chain uses TRBV18 with TRBJ1-1, with D unresolved. This CDR3 is 14 amino acids long. Trimming cost V 6 bases and J 3 bases, with 14 bases left between them. Per the germline V gene, CDR1 is KGHSH and CDR2 is LQKENI. The DNA of the CDR3 is TGTGCCAGCTCTCGCGGATCGCTAGACACTGAAGCTTTCTTT. It encodes CASSRGSLDTEAFF.

V is TRBV5-1 and J is TRBJ1-1; weak D call: TRBD1 (5 bases). The CDR3 length is 14 residues. V was cut by 1 base and J by 1 base, with 8 bases left in between. Germline V gives CDR1 SGHRS, CDR2 YFSETQ. CDR3 DNA sequence: TGCGCCAGCAGCTTGCAGGGTTGGAACACTGAAGCTTTCTTT. Protein sequence: CASSLQGWNTEAFF.

The chain carries TRBV5-6 and TRBJ1-5; TRBD1 matches 10 bases. Trimming cost V 2 bases and J 0 bases; bases outside gene matches: 2. This CDR3 contains 16 residues. In germline, CDR1 is SGHDT, CDR2 YYEEEE. CDR3 DNA sequence: TGTGCCAGCAGCTTCGGGACAGGGGCTAGCAATCAGCCCCAGCATTTT. Amino acid sequence: CASSFGTGASNQPQHF.

The chain employs TRBV27 and TRBJ2-1; 7 bases are a match to TRBD2. V lost 6 bases and J lost 6; bases outside the gene matches: 8. This CDR3 spans 14 amino acids. CDR1 and CDR2 from the germline V gene are MNHEY and SMNVEV (reference sequence). In nucleotides, the CDR3 is TGTGCCAGCAGGCTAGCGGATCCCCGCAATGAGCAGTTCTTC. Translation gives CASRLADPRNEQFF.

The chain employs TRBV6-6 and TRBJ1-3; no firm D call. The V gene's germline CDR1 is MNHNY and CDR2 SVGAGI (reference sequence). The CDR3 spans 13 residues. With 8 bases removed from V and 8 bases from J, the gap between germline ends came to 16 bases. CDR3 DNA: TGTGCCAGCCACGACGCACGGTCGGACACCATATATTTT. Translated, it gives CASHDARSDTIYF.